This entry lists 25 T cell receptor beta chains sequenced from one sample in a study of PD-1 blockade in classical Hodgkin lymphoma. Data came from immunoSEQ multiplex PCR; TCRdb stores just in-frame clones and leaves some out. The sample carries 80,000 to 95,000 clones, nearly 85% recorded once. Time point in this sample: cycle 4 day 1 (C4D1), after 5 to 7 weeks of nivolumab. With no exception, relapse followed autologous stem cell transplantation in all patients, and brentuximab vedotin exposure varied. The sequenced sample was peripheral blood mononuclear cells (PBMCs), obtained before the fourth cycle of nivolumab. These receptors came from a human donor with classical Hodgkin lymphoma.

V gene TRBV9 combines with J gene TRBJ2-1; tentative D call: TRBD2 (6 bases). V was cut by 4 bases and J by 2 bases, with 16 bases left in between. The CDR3 consists of 16 residues. Per germline, CDR1 SGDLS and CDR2 YYNGEE. In DNA, the CDR3 is TGTGCCAGCAGCCCATGGGGGGAGGCCACCTACAATGAGCAGTTCTTC. It codes for CASSPWGEATYNEQFF.

This clone appeared a few times. This rearrangement joins TRBV30 to TRBJ2-2; TRBD2 matches at 7 bases. V trimming: 4 bases; J trimming: 3 bases; junction bases outside the gene matches: 5. CDR1 is GTSNPN, CDR2 SVGIG, per germline (reference sequence). This CDR3 has 14 amino acids. The CDR3 DNA reads as TGTGCCTGGAACCTGGGGGGGTACACCGGGGAGCTGTTTTTT. It encodes CAWNLGGYTGELFF.

The chain uses TRBV5-1 and TRBJ2-7; D may be TRBD2 (6 bases). The CDR3 runs to 16 residues. Trimming took 4 bases from V and 2 from J, leaving 19 bases between them. Germline-derived CDR1 and CDR2 are SGHRS and YFSETQ. For the CDR3, the DNA is TGCGCCAGCAGCGGCTCAGGACTAACGAGAACCTACGAGCAGTACTTC. Translation gives CASSGSGLTRTYEQYF.

This clone was seen only a few times. The J gene is TRBJ1-3, the V gene TRBV7-9; tentative D call: TRBD1 (6 bases). The germline V and J ends were trimmed by 4 bases and 4 bases, with 14 bases remaining between them. The CDR3 extends over 15 amino acids. The V gene's germline CDR1 is SEHNR and CDR2 FQNEAQ (reference sequence). The DNA of the CDR3 is TGTGCCAGCAGCTCCCCGGGGGGCGCCGGAAACACCATATATTTT. This codes for CASSSPGGAGNTIYF.

V and J are TRBV6-6 and TRBJ2-7; TRBD1 might be the D (6 bases). This CDR3 contains 13 residues. Trimming shortened V by 8 bases and J by 5 bases, and 16 bases separated the two germline ends. Germline V CDR1 and CDR2: MNHNY, SVGAGI (reference sequence). The CDR3 reads CASARGRAHEQYF. The CDR3 bases are TGTGCCAGCGCCAGGGGACGGGCCCACGAGCAGTACTTC.

The genes are TRBV29-1 and TRBJ2-5, with 9 nucleotides matching TRBD1. The CDR3 consists of 13 residues. J gave up 5 bases and V 4 bases, and 5 bases lay outside the gene matches. Germline V lookup: CDR1 SQVTM, CDR2 ANQGSEA. The CDR3 DNA is TGCAGCGTTGCCCGGACAGGGGATGAGACCCAGTACTTC. Its translation: CSVARTGDETQYF.

This clone has only one observation. The chain carries TRBV6-1 and TRBJ1-1; no clear D gene. The germline gives CDR1 MNHNS, CDR2 SASEGT. Trimming took off 3 bases at V and 1 base at J, with 15 bases between the two ends. CDR3 length: 16 residues. The CDR3 nucleotides are TGTGCCAGCAGTGATTCTCCGGGCAGCCCGAACACTGAAGCTTTCTTT. It codes for CASSDSPGSPNTEAFF.

The rearrangement links TRBV20-1 to TRBJ2-7; D is unclear. The CDR3 is made up of 10 amino acids. Germline V CDR1 and CDR2: DFQATT, SNEGSKA (reference sequence). The CDR3 DNA reads as TGCGCCGGCAGTTTGGGCGAGCAGTACTTC. Amino acids: CAGSLGEQYF.

This clone was picked up a small number of times. This chain connects TRBV11-2 to TRBJ2-3; D might be TRBD2 (5 bases). V was trimmed by 5 bases and J by 6 bases, leaving 9 bases between them. The germline V gene encodes CDR1 SGHAT and CDR2 FQNNGV. The CDR3 totals 12 residues. DNA of the CDR3: TGTGCCAGCAGCACCCCGGGGGATACGCAGTATTTT. Amino acids: CASSTPGDTQYF.

The chain employs TRBV7-9 and TRBJ1-3; TRBD1 matches at 8 bases. From germline, CDR1 is SEHNR and CDR2 FQNEAQ (reference sequence). The CDR3 extends over 14 amino acids. After removal of 6 bases from V and 2 bases from J, the junction contained 3 bases not matched to a gene. The CDR3 is CASRLTGAGNTIYF. The CDR3, as DNA: TGTGCCAGCAGGTTGACAGGGGCTGGAAACACCATATATTTT.

This clone was counted a single time. The chain links TRBV5-1 to TRBJ2-5; the match to TRBD2 covers 9 bases. CDR1 is SGHRS, CDR2 YFSETQ, per germline. Losses at the gene ends were 6 bases for V and 4 bases for J; bases not matched to a gene: 7. The length of the CDR3 is 14 residues. The CDR3 protein is CASNSGSGGETQYF. In DNA, the CDR3 is TGCGCCAGCAATAGCGGGAGTGGGGGAGAGACCCAGTACTTC.

This clone was found once. The chain has TRBV10-3 and TRBJ1-3, with 7 bases fitting TRBD1. This CDR3 comprises 16 residues. The V gene end was trimmed by 6 bases and the J gene end by 1 base; junction bases not matched to a gene: 9. Germline V gene data show CDR1 as ENHRY and CDR2 as SYGVKD. The CDR3 protein is CAIRTLDRLSGNTIYF. Here the CDR3 DNA reads TGTGCCATCAGGACGTTGGACAGGCTTTCTGGAAACACCATATATTTT.

The V and J genes are TRBV20-1 and TRBJ2-7, with D perhaps matching TRBD1 (5 bases). Germline CDR1 and CDR2: DFQATT and SNEGSKA (reference sequence). The CDR3 runs to 11 residues. Trimming removed 6 bases at V and 4 bases at J, with 10 bases between. For the CDR3, the DNA is TGCAGTGCGCCAGGGTTGTACGAGCAGTACTTC. As protein: CSAPGLYEQYF.

The chain couples TRBV25-1 to TRBJ2-7; D is perhaps TRBD1 or TRBD2 (5 bases each). V lost 8 bases and J lost 5, with 10 bases in between. From germline, CDR1 is MGHDK and CDR2 SYGVNS. CDR3 length: 11 residues. The CDR3 region is CASPGAHEQYF. DNA for the CDR3: TGTGCCAGCCCCGGGGCCCACGAGCAGTACTTC.

J is TRBJ1-3 and V is TRBV5-6; the D gene is possibly TRBD1 (5 bases). Trimming cost V 4 bases and J 8 bases, with 13 bases left between them. CDR3 length: 13 amino acids. Germline CDR1 SGHDT, CDR2 YYEEEE. CDR3 region: CASSPVGGDTIYF. CDR3 nucleotide sequence: TGTGCCAGCAGCCCGGTTGGGGGGGACACCATATATTTT.

The V gene is TRBV27, the J gene TRBJ1-5; D might be TRBD1 (5 bases). Germline CDR1 and CDR2: MNHEY and SMNVEV (reference sequence). This CDR3 comprises 14 residues. V was shortened by 5 bases and J by 3 bases, with 11 bases between the two germline ends. In DNA, the CDR3 is TGTGCCAGCAGTCCCACAGGCTCCAATCAGCCCCAGCATTTT. Residues: CASSPTGSNQPQHF.

This chain uses TRBV7-2 with TRBJ2-2, with D unresolved. Germline CDR1 SGHTA, CDR2 FQGNSA. V was cut by 5 bases and J by 1 base, with 11 bases left in between. This CDR3 is built from 15 residues. The CDR3: CASSPARQNTGELFF. The CDR3 DNA reads TGTGCCAGCAGCCCGGCACGCCAGAACACCGGGGAGCTGTTTTTT.

The chain carries TRBV7-9 and TRBJ1-1; 7 positions agree with TRBD1. Germline CDR1 reads SEHNR; CDR2 reads FQNEAQ (reference sequence). This CDR3 contains 14 residues. V was pared by 7 bases and J by 4 bases, with 9 bases of the junction left unmatched. The CDR3 DNA follows: TGTGCCAGCACCCCGCAGGGGGAGTTCACTGAAGCTTTCTTT. It yields the protein CASTPQGEFTEAFF.

V is TRBV6-1 and J is TRBJ2-7; maybe TRBD1 (6 bases). The ends were cut back, 4 bases at V and 2 bases at J, with 9 bases in the middle. Germline lookup yields CDR1 MNHNS and CDR2 SASEGT. This CDR3 comprises 13 residues. CDR3 residues: CASSVQGPYEQYF. The CDR3 DNA is TGTGCCAGCAGTGTGCAGGGGCCCTACGAGCAGTACTTC.

The chain employs TRBV6-6 and TRBJ2-3; D is unclear. Trimming cost V 6 bases and J 4 bases, with 8 bases left between them. From germline, CDR1 is MNHNY and CDR2 SVGAGI (reference sequence). This CDR3 comprises 12 residues. The CDR3, as DNA: TGTGCCAGCAGCCCCTTCCCAGATACGCAGTATTTT. As protein: CASSPFPDTQYF.

V gene TRBV7-9 combines with J gene TRBJ2-5; D perhaps matches TRBD2 (5 bases). This CDR3 is built from 16 residues. Trimming cost V 1 base and J 6 bases, with 18 bases left between them. Germline assignment: CDR1 SEHNR and CDR2 FQNEAQ (reference sequence). CDR3 sequence: CASSLGEIGRLKTQYF. CDR3 in DNA: TGTGCCAGCAGCTTAGGGGAGATAGGGCGCCTGAAGACCCAGTACTTC.

A few counts support this clone. The CDR3 spells CASKAGSSYNEQFF. CDR3 DNA sequence: TGTGCCAGCAAAGCGGGAAGCTCCTACAATGAGCAGTTCTTC. The rearrangement joins TRBV10-3 to TRBJ2-1, with 7 bases identical to TRBD2. The J segment lost 0 bases and the V segment lost 10 bases, leaving 6 bases of the junction unmatched. This CDR3 spans 14 amino acids. Per germline, CDR1 ENHRY and CDR2 SYGVKD.

The chain links TRBV4-1 to TRBJ2-7, with 13 bases fitting TRBD2. CDR1 is MGHRA, CDR2 YSYEKL, per germline. The V segment lost 1 base and the J segment 0 bases; nucleotides outside the gene matches: 12. This CDR3 has 20 residues. The CDR3 sequence: CASSQGTGLAGESGSYEQYF. CDR3 nucleotides: TGCGCCAGCAGCCAAGGTACAGGACTAGCGGGAGAGTCTGGCTCCTACGAGCAGTACTTC.

The CDR3 loop is CASSLGNGRPNEKLFF. As DNA, the CDR3 is TGTGCCAGCAGCTTAGGAAACGGCAGACCCAATGAAAAACTGTTTTTT. The genes are TRBV11-2 and TRBJ1-4; D uncertain. CDR1 SGHAT and CDR2 FQNNGV come from the germline V gene. V was cut by 1 base and J by 5 bases, with 14 bases left in between. This CDR3 region has 16 residues.

A few counts support this clone. The chain combines TRBV11-2 with TRBJ2-1, with 8 bases aligning to TRBD2. Germline loops: CDR1 SGHAT, CDR2 FQNNGV. This CDR3 comprises 12 residues. With V trimmed by 4 bases and J by 13 bases, 6 bases remained unmatched. The CDR3 DNA reads TGTGCCAGCAGCTCCGGGAGGGGACACCAGTTCTTC. Translating gives CASSSGRGHQFF.